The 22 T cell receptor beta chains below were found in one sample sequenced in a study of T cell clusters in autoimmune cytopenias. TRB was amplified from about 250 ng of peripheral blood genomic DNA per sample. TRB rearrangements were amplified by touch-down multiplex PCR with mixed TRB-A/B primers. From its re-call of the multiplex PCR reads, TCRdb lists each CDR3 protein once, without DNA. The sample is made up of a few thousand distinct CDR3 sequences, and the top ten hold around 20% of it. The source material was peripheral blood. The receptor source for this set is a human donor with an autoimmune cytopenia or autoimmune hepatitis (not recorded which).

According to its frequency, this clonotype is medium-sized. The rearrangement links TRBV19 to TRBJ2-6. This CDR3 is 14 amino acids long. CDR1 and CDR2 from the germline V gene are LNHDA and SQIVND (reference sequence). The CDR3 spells CASSIVGGANVLTF. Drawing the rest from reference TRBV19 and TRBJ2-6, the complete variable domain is DGGITQSPKYLFRKEGQNVTLSCEQNLNHDAMYWYRQDPGQGLRLIYYSQIVNDFQKGDIAEGYSVSREKKESFPLTVTSAQKNPTAFYLCASSIVGGANVLTFGAGSRLTVL.

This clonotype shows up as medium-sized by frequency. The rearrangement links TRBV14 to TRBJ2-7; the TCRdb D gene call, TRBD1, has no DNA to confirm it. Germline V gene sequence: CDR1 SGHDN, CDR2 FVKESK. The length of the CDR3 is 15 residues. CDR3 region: CASSQTGTGGYEQYF.

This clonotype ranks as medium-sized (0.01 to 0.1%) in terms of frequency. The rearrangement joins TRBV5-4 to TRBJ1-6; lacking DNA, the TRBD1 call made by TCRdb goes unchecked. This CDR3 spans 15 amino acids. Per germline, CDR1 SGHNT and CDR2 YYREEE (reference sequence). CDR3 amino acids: CASSLNGQGNSPLHF.

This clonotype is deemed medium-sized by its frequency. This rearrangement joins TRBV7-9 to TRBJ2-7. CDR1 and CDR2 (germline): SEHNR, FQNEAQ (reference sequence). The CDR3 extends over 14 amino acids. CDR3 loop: CASSSDRASYEQYF.

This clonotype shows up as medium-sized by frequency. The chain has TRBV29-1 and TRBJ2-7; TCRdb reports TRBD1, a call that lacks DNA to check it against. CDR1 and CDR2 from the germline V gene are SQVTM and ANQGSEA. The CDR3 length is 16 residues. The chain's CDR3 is CSVREDGTGPLREQYF.

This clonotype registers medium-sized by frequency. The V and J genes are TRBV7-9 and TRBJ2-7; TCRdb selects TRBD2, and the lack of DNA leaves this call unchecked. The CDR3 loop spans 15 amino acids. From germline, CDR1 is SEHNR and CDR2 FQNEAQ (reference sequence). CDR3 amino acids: CASSLAAGRGYEQYF.

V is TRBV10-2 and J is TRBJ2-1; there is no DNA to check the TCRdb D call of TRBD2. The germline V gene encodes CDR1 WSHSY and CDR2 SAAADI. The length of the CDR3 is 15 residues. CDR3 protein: CASRGTSGIGYEQFF.

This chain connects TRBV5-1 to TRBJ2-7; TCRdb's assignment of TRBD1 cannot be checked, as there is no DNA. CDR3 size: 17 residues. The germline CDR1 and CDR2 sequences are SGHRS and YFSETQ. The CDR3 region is CASRNRDEARPGSEQYF.

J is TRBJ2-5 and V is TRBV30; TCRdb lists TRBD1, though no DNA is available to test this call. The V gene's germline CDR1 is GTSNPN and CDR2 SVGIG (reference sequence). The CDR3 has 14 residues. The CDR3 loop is CAWSVGQGMETQYF.

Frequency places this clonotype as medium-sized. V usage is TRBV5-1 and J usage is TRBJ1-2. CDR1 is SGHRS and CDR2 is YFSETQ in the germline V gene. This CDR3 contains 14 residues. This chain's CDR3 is CASSLEGVRYGYTF.

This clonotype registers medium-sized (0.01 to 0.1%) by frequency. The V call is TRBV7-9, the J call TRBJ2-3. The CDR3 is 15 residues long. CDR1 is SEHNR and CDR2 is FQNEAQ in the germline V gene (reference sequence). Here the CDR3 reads CASSAPGTSADTQYF.

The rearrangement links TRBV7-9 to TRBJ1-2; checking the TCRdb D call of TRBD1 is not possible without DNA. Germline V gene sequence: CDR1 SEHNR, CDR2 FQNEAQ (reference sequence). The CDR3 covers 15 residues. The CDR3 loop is CASSLAQQGDYGYTF. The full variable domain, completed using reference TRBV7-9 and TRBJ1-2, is DTGVSQNPRHKITKRGQNVTFRCDPISEHNRLYWYRQTLGQGPEFLTYFQNEAQLEKSRLLSDRFSAERPKGSFSTLEIQRTEQGDSAMYLCASSLAQQGDYGYTFGSGTRLTVV.

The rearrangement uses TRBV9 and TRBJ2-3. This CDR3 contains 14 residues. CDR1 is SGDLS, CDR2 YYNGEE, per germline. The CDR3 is CASSPIGYTDTQYF.

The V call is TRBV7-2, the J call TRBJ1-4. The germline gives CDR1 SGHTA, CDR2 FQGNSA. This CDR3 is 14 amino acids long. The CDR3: CASSLGRINEKLFF.

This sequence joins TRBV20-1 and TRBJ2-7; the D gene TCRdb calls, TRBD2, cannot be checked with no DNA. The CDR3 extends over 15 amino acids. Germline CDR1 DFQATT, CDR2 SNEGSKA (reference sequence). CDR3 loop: CSASKTSVTSYEQYF.

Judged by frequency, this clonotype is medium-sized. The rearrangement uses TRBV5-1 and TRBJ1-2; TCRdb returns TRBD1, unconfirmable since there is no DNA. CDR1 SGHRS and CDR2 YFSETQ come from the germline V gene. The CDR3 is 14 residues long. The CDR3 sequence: CASSSGTGIGGYTF.

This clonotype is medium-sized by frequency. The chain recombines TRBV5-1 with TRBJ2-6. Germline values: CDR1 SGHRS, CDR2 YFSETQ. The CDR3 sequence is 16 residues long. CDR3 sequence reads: CASSGPGGSGANVLTF.

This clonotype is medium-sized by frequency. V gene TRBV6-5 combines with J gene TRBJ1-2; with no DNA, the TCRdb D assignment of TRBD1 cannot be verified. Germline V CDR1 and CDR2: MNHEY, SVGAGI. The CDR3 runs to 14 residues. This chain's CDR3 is CASSYGWGAAGYTF.

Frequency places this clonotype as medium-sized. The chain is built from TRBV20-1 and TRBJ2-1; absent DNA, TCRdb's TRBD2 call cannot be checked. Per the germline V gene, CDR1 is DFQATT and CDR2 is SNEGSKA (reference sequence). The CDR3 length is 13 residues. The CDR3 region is CSALAGGGNEQFF.

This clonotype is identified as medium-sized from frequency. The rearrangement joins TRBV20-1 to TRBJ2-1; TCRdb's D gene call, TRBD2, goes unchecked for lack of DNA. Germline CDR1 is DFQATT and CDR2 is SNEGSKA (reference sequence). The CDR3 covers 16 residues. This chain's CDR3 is CSARAPRDYTNNEQFF.

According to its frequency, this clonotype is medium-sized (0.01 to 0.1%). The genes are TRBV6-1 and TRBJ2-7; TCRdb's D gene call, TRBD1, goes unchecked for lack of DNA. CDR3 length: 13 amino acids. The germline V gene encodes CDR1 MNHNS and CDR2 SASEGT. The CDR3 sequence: CASSAGGGYEQYF.

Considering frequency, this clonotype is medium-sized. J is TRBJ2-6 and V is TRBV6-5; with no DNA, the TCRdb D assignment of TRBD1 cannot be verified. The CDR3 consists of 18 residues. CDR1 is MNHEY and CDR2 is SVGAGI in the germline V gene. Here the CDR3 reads CASSPPRTGGTGANVLTF.